Following are 18 T cell receptor beta chains from one sample sequenced in a study of Graves' ophthalmopathy and Graves' hyperthyroidism. The authors amplified TCR beta CDR3 regions, and they did so from RNA transcripts for repertoire sequencing. The first-round RT-PCR employed HTBI primers together with the Qiagen OneStep RT-PCR kit. A multiplex PCR was then performed as the second round. TCRdb reanalysed the multiplex PCR reads using MiXCR and keeps one entry per CDR3 protein. Altogether approximately 41,000 distinct CDR3 sequences are present, 52% being singletons, with the ten largest covering more than 15%. The sample comprised peripheral blood. The receptors derive from an adult man with Graves' ophthalmopathy.

This chain joins TRBV6-6 and TRBJ2-7; 8 bases fit TRBD1. Germline V CDR1 and CDR2: MNHNY, SVGAGI (reference sequence). The CDR3 is made up of 14 amino acids. With V trimmed by 7 bases and J by 9 bases, 14 bases remained unmatched. For the CDR3, the DNA is TGTGCCAGCAACAAAAGACAGGGGTCAGATACGCAGTACGTC. This sequence encodes CASNKRQGSDTQYV.

As regards this clonotype: Germline and junction disagree at one end, which may indicate a read error. The chain has TRBV14 and TRBJ2-2; D is unresolved. The CDR3 length is 12 residues. Germline CDR1 SGHDN, CDR2 FVKESK. The CDR3 reads CASSPYTGELFF. In DNA, the CDR3 is TGCGCCAGCAGCCCTTACACCGGGGAGCTGTTTTTT.

Many counts were recorded for this clonotype. The chain links TRBV6-6 to TRBJ1-1, with D unresolved. CDR3 size: 13 residues. CDR1 and CDR2 (germline): MNHNY, SVGAGI (reference sequence). V lost 0 bases, J lost 1 base, and 3 bases lay in between. DNA of the CDR3: TGTGCCAGCAGTTACTCGGAGAACACTGAAGCTTTCTTT. It encodes CASSYSENTEAFF.

Relative to its sample, this clonotype is medium-sized. The V and J genes are TRBV24-1 and TRBJ2-1; D is undetermined. V lost 5 bases and J 8 bases, leaving 6 bases between the germline ends. The CDR3 extends over 11 amino acids. CDR1 is KGHDR, CDR2 SFDVKD, per germline. The CDR3 DNA is TGTGCCACCAGTGGTGGGTATGAGCAGTTCTTC. Translation: CATSGGYEQFF.

The gene calls are TRBV20-1 and TRBJ2-3; D might be TRBD2 (5 bases). The CDR3 consists of 12 residues. Per germline, CDR1 DFQATT and CDR2 SNEGSKA (reference sequence). V was pared by 0 bases and J by 11 bases, with 12 bases between. CDR3 nucleotide sequence: TGCAGTGCTAGAGAGCGCCGGACTGAGCAGTATTTT. Residues: CSARERRTEQYF.

This clonotype came up many times. The J gene is TRBJ2-1, the V gene TRBV12-3 or TRBV12-4; D ambiguous. Deletions cut 6 bases from V and 7 bases from J, with 19 bases between. The CDR3 contains 15 residues. CDR3 DNA sequence: TGTGCCAGCAGCTTCTCGGGTAGGATTGGGAATGAGCAGTTCTTC. It translates to CASSFSGRIGNEQFF.

In the case of this clonotype: The CDR3 ends on some other residue instead of the conserved phenylalanine or tryptophan, so this is likely a read error. The rearrangement uses TRBV5-6 and TRBJ2-5; unclear D gene. The V and J ends lost 4 bases and 2 bases respectively, with 15 bases between them. The CDR3 covers 15 residues. Looked up from germline, CDR1 is SGHDT and CDR2 is YYEEEE. The CDR3: CASSPTYVWQETQYS. CDR3 nucleotides: TGTGCCAGCAGCCCCACTTATGTTTGGCAAGAGACCCAGTACTCC.

A word on this clonotype: Because it lacks the conserved phenylalanine or tryptophan at the end, this CDR3 is likely a read error. It is unclear where the CDR3 begins or ends on the DNA, so no DNA is shown, and the CDR3 is as TCRdb lists it. This sequence joins TRBV7-9 and TRBJ2-7; the table's D call TRBD2 went unverified against the DNA. Germline V CDR1 and CDR2: SEHNR, FQNEAQ (reference sequence). The CDR3 length is 8 residues, termini included. Here the CDR3 reads CASSAGTS.

This chain links TRBV3-1 with TRBJ1-2, with 8 bases identical to TRBD1. The CDR3 length is 15 residues. The junction had 8 bases not matched to a gene; V was cut back by 4 bases and J by 4 bases. CDR1 LGHDT and CDR2 YNNKEL come from the germline V gene (reference sequence). The CDR3 loop is CASSPSTGGIYGYTF. The CDR3, as DNA: TGTGCCAGCAGCCCTAGCACAGGGGGTATCTATGGCTACACCTTC. The whole variable domain, remainder taken from reference TRBV3-1 and TRBJ1-2, is DTAVSQTPKYLVTQMGNDKSIKCEQNLGHDTMYWYKQDSKKFLKIMFSYNNKELIINETVPNRFSPKSPDKAHLNLHINSLELGDSAVYFCASSPSTGGIYGYTFGSGTRLTVV.

J is TRBJ1-5 and V is TRBV14, with 7 bases that match TRBD1. The CDR3 is made up of 21 amino acids. V dropped 4 bases and J dropped 0; count of bases not matched to a gene: 21. Germline lookup yields CDR1 SGHDN and CDR2 FVKESK. The CDR3 sequence: CASSLRSGNRGINFSNQPQHF. The CDR3 coding sequence is TGTGCCAGCAGCCTCCGTTCGGGAAACAGGGGAATTAATTTTAGCAATCAGCCCCAGCATTTT.

The chain uses TRBV7-8 and TRBJ1-6; 8 nucleotides match TRBD1. The CDR3 totals 13 residues. Germline-derived CDR1 and CDR2 are SGHVS and FQNEAQ. The V gene end was trimmed by 5 bases and the J gene end by 10 bases; junction bases not matched to a gene: 4. The CDR3 region is CASSMTGESPLHF. Written as DNA, the CDR3 is TGTGCCAGCAGCATGACAGGGGAATCACCCCTCCACTTT. Combining the CDR3 with reference TRBV7-8 and TRBJ1-6 gives the whole variable domain GAGVSQSPRYKVAKRGQDVALRCDPISGHVSLFWYQQALGQGPEFLTYFQNEAQLDKSGLPSDRFFAERPEGSVSTLKIQRTQQEDSAVYLCASSMTGESPLHFGNGTRLTVT.

This clonotype was found many times. The V call is TRBV6-1, the J call TRBJ2-2; 8 bases agree with TRBD1. V gave up 3 bases and J gave up 8 bases; unmatched junction bases: 5. Germline values: CDR1 MNHNS, CDR2 SASEGT. The CDR3 consists of 14 residues. CDR3 nucleotide sequence: TGTGCCAGCAGTGAGGGCAGGGGGCGAGGGGAGCTGTTTTTT. Its translation: CASSEGRGRGELFF.

This clonotype has a count of ten or more. This rearrangement joins TRBV12-3 or TRBV12-4 to TRBJ1-5; no reliable D call. This CDR3 comprises 13 residues. The V gene lost 6 bases and the J gene lost 3 bases, with 9 bases spanning the gap. The DNA for the CDR3 is TGTGCCAGCAGGGTCAGTGACAATCAGCCCCAGCATTTT. It encodes CASRVSDNQPQHF.

This clonotype was counted many times. DNA for the CDR3: TGTGCCAGCACTTCCGAAAGCGGGGGAGGCGGGGAGCTGTTTTTT. This codes for CASTSESGGGGELFF. This sequence joins TRBV6-4 and TRBJ2-2; TRBD2 aligns across 8 bases. Germline V gives CDR1 MRHNA, CDR2 SNTAGT. The CDR3 spans 15 residues. Unmatched junction bases numbered 11, after V lost 7 bases and J lost 7 bases.

A few counts support this clonotype. The chain employs TRBV25-1 and TRBJ2-1, with D possibly being TRBD1 (7 bases). The CDR3 is 14 amino acids. The germline V gene encodes CDR1 MGHDK and CDR2 SYGVNS. Between the trimmed V and J ends, which lost 7 bases and 7 bases, there was a span of 17 bases. Written as DNA, the CDR3 is TGTGCCAGCAACCGCGCGGGACAGCTTAATGAGCAGTTCTTC. Its protein product is CASNRAGQLNEQFF.

This clonotype showed up just a few times. This chain joins TRBV30 and TRBJ1-5; 9 positions agree with TRBD1. This CDR3 has 14 residues. Germline V gene sequence: CDR1 GTSNPN, CDR2 SVGIG (reference sequence). V shed 2 bases and J 7 bases; nucleotides not matched to a gene: 6. The CDR3 coding sequence is TGTGCCTGGAGTACCCGGGGACAGGGACAGCCCCAGCATTTT. Residues: CAWSTRGQGQPQHF.

This clonotype was detected many times. The chain couples TRBV5-1 to TRBJ2-2, with D perhaps given as TRBD1 or TRBD2 (5 bases each). The V end lost 2 bases, the J end lost 4 bases, and 12 bases lay between the germline ends. The CDR3 is made up of 15 amino acids. The germline V gene has CDR1 SGHRS and CDR2 YFSETQ. The CDR3: CASSFQGAGTGELFF. The CDR3 DNA sequence: TGCGCCAGCAGCTTCCAGGGAGCAGGCACCGGGGAGCTGTTTTTT.

There are many counts of this clonotype. DNA of the CDR3: TGTGCCAGCAGGGATTACAGGGGCCAGAGGCAGCCCCAGCATTTT. Translated: CASRDYRGQRQPQHF. This chain links TRBV9 with TRBJ1-5; 7 bases map to TRBD1. The V gene end was trimmed by 5 bases and the J gene end by 7 bases; junction bases not matched to a gene: 12. Germline CDR1 SGDLS, CDR2 YYNGEE. The CDR3 consists of 15 residues. The complete variable domain, with remaining parts taken from reference TRBV9 and TRBJ1-5, reads DSGVTQTPKHLITATGQRVTLRCSPRSGDLSVYWYQQSLDQGLQFLIQYYNGEERAKGNILERFSAQQFPDLHSELNLSSLELGDSALYFCASRDYRGQRQPQHFGDGTRLSIL.